This T cell receptor (beta chain) comes out of a study of glioma-infiltrating T cells after dendritic cell vaccination. Study summary: Patients received three intradermal dendritic cell vaccine injections at biweekly intervals.

The sample's time point: after dendritic cell vaccination, including at tumor progression/relapse. V was pared by 0 bases and J by 11 bases, with 6 bases of the junction left unmatched. In germline, CDR1 is SGHRS, CDR2 YFSETQ. The CDR3 has 13 residues. The method was immunoSEQ multiplex PCR; TCRdb's version includes in-frame clones alone and lacks a portion of them. This sample yields just under 60,000 clones, of which about 79% are seen a single time; about a sixth belongs to the top ten. This sequence joins TRBV5-1 and TRBJ2-3; 7 nucleotides agree with TRBD2. Sequenced here: blood, sampled after dendritic cell vaccination. This receptor was obtained from a human donor with glioblastoma. For the CDR3, the DNA is TGCGCCAGCAGCTTGGTGACTAGCCGGGAGCAGTATTTT. Protein sequence: CASSLVTSREQYF.